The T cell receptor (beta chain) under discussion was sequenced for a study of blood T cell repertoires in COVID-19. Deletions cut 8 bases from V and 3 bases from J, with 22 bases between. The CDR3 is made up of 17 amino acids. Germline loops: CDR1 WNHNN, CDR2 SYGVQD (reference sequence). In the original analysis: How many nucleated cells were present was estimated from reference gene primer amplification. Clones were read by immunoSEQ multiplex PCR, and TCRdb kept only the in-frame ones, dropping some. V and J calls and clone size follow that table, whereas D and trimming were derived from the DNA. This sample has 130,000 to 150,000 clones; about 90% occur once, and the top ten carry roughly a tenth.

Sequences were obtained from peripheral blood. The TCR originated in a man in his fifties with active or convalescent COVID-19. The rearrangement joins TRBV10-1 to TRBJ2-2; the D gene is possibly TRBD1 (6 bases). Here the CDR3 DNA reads TGCGCCAGCCAAGTGAGGGGGAGAGGTGACGACACCGGGGAGCTGTTTTTT. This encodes CASQVRGRGDDTGELFF.